This entry features one T cell receptor (beta chain) sequence. Germline loops: CDR1 SGHTA, CDR2 FQGNSA. Trimming removed 1 base from V and 5 bases from J, with 14 bases in between. CDR3 length: 16 amino acids. The entry originates in a study of blood T cell repertoires in COVID-19. About the research overall: Collection of acute and convalescent COVID-19 samples took place in the United States, Italy and Spain. Sources were T cells, B-cell-depleted T cells, or PBMCs; the material itself was cDNA or gDNA.

Sequencing used immunoSEQ multiplex PCR; TCRdb keeps in-frame clones, though not all of them. The sample lists tens of thousands of clones; about 85% were seen once. This clonotype originated in a woman between 45 and 60 years old with active or convalescent COVID-19. The chain joins TRBV7-2 to TRBJ1-4; D may be TRBD1 (5 bases). Sequenced material: peripheral blood. The CDR3 loop reads CASSLGLGAQNEKLFF. CDR3 coding DNA: TGTGCCAGCAGCTTAGGTCTAGGGGCGCAGAATGAAAAACTGTTTTTT.